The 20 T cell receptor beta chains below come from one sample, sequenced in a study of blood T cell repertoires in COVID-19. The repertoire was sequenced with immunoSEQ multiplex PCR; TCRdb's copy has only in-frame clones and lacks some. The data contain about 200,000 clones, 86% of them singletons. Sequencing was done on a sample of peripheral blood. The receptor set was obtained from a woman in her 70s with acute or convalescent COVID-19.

The CDR3 sequence: CASSLEQGVYEQFF. CDR3 nucleotides: TGTGCCAGCAGCTTAGAACAGGGGGTCTATGAGCAGTTCTTC. The V and J genes are TRBV11-2 and TRBJ2-1, with 8 bases aligning to TRBD1. With 0 bases clipped from V and 8 bases from J, the junction kept 3 bases outside the gene matches. The CDR3 has 14 amino acids. The germline CDR1 and CDR2 sequences are SGHAT and FQNNGV.

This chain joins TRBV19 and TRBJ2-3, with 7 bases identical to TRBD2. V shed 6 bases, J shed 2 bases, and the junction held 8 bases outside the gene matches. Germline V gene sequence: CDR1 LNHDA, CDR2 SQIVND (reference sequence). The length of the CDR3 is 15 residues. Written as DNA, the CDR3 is TGTGCCAGTAGCGAGGGCGGGGGATACACAGATACGCAGTATTTT. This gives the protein CASSEGGGYTDTQYF.

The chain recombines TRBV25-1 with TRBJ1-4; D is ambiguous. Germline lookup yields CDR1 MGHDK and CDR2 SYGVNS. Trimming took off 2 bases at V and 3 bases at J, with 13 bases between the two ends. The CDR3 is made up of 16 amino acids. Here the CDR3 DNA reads TGTGCCAGCAGTGAACTTCGCCACAGTGCTAATGAAAAACTGTTTTTT. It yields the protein CASSELRHSANEKLFF.

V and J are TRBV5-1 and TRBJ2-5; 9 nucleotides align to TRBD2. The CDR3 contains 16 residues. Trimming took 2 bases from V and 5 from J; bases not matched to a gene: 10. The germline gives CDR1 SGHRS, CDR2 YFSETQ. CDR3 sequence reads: CASSFMTSGPRETQYF. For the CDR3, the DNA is TGCGCCAGCAGCTTCATGACTAGCGGACCTCGGGAGACCCAGTACTTC.

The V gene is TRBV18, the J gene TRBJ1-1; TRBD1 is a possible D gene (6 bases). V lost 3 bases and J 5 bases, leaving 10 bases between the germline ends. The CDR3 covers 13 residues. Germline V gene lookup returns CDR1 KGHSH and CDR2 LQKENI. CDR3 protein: CASSPHRDTEAFF. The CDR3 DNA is TGTGCCAGCTCACCGCACAGGGATACTGAAGCTTTCTTT.

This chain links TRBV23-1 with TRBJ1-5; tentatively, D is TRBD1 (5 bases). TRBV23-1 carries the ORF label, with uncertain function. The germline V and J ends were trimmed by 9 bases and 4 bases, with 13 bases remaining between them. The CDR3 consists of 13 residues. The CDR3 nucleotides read TGCGCCAGGGGCAGGGTCGGGAATCAGCCCCAGCATTTT. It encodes CARGRVGNQPQHF.

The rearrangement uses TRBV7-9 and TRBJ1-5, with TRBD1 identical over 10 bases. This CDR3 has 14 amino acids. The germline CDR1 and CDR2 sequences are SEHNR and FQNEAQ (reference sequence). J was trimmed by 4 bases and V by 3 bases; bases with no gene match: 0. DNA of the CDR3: TGTGCCAGCAGCTTGGACAGGGGGAATCAGCCCCAGCATTTT. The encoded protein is CASSLDRGNQPQHF.

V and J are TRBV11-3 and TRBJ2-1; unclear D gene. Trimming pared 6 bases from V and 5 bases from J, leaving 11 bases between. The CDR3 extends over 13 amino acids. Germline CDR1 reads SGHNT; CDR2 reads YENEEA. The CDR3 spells CASRLSQNNEQFF. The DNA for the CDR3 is TGTGCCAGCAGACTAAGCCAAAACAATGAGCAGTTCTTC.

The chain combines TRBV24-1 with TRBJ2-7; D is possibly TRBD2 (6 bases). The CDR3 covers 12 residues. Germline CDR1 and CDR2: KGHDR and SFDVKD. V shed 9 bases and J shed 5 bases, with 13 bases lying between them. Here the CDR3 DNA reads TGTGCCACCGGCAGGAGGGTCCACGAGCAGTACTTC. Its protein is CATGRRVHEQYF.

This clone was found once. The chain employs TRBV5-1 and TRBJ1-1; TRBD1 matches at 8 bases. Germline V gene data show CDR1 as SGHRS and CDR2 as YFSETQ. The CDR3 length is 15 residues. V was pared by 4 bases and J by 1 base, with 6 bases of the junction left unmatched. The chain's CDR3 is CASSISGTGNTEAFF. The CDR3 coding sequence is TGCGCCAGCAGCATCTCCGGGACAGGGAACACTGAAGCTTTCTTT.

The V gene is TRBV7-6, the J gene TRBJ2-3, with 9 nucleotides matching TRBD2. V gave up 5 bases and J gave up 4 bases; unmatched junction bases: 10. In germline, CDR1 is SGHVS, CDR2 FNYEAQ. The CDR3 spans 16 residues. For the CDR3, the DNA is TGTGCCAGCAGCCTTTGGGGGACTAGCCCGGCAGATACGCAGTATTTT. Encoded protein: CASSLWGTSPADTQYF. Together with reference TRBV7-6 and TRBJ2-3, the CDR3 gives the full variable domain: GAGVSQSPRYKVTKRGQDVALRCDPISGHVSLYWYRQALGQGPEFLTYFNYEAQQDKSGLPNDRFSAERPEGSISTLTIQRTEQRDSAMYRCASSLWGTSPADTQYFGPGTRLTVL.

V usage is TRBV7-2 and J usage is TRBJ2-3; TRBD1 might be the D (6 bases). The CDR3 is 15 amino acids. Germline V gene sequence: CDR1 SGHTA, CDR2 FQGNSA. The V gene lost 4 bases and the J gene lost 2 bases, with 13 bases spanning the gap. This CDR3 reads CASSSPGHYTDTQYF. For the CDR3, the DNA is TGTGCCAGCAGCTCGCCGGGACACTACACAGATACGCAGTATTTT.

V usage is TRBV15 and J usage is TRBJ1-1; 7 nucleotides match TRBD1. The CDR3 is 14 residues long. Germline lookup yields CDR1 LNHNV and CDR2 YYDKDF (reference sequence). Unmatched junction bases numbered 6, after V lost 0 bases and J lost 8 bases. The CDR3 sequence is CATSRDHTQGEAFF. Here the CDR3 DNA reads TGTGCCACCAGCAGAGATCATACACAGGGGGAAGCTTTCTTT.

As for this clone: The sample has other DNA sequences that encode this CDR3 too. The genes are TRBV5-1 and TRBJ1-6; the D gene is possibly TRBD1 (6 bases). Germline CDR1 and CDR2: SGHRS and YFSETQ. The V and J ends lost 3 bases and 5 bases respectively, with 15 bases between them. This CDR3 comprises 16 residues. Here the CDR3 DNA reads TGCGCCAGCAGCTCTTTTCTACAGGGTAATAATTCACCCCTCCACTTT. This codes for CASSSFLQGNNSPLHF. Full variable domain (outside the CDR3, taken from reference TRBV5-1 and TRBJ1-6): KAGVTQTPRYLIKTRGQQVTLSCSPISGHRSVSWYQQTPGQGLQFLFEYFSETQRNKGNFPGRFSGRQFSNSRSEMNVSTLELGDSALYLCASSSFLQGNNSPLHFGNGTRLTVT.

CDR3 coding DNA: TGTGCCAGTAGTATCGGGACAGGCTCCTACAATGAGCAGTTCTTC. Protein: CASSIGTGSYNEQFF. The V call is TRBV19, the J call TRBJ2-1; 8 bases are shared with TRBD1. CDR3 length: 15 amino acids. V shed 3 bases, J shed 0 bases, and the junction held 1 base outside the gene matches. Germline CDR1 and CDR2: LNHDA and SQIVND (reference sequence).

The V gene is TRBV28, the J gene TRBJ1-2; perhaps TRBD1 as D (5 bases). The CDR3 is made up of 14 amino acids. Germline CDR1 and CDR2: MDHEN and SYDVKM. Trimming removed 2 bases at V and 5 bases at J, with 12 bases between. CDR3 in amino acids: CASSLRQTRYGYTF. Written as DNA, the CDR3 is TGTGCCAGCAGTTTAAGACAGACAAGATATGGCTACACCTTC.

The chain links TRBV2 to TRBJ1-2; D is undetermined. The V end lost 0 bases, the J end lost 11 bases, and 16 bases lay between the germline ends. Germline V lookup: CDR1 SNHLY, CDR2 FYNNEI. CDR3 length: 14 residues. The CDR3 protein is CASSEARGIKGYTF. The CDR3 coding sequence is TGTGCCAGCAGTGAAGCGCGCGGGATTAAAGGGTACACCTTC. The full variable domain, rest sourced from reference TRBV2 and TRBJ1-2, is EPEVTQTPSHQVTQMGQEVILRCVPISNHLYFYWYRQILGQKVEFLVSFYNNEISEKSEIFDDQFSVERPDGSNFTLKIRSTKLEDSAMYFCASSEARGIKGYTFGSGTRLTVV.

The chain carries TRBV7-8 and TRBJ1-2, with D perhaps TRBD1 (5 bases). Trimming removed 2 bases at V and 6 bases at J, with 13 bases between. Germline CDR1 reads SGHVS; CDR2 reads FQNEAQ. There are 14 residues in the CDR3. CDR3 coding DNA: TGTGCCAGCAGCTTAACCTCAGGGAAGGATGGCTACACCTTC. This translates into CASSLTSGKDGYTF.

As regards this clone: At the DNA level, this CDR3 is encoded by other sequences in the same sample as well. The CDR3 DNA reads as TGTGCCAGCAGTTTATCGGGGAATGAGCAGTTCTTC. Translated: CASSLSGNEQFF. The chain links TRBV12-3 or TRBV12-4 to TRBJ2-1; tentatively, D is TRBD2 (5 bases). This CDR3 is built from 12 residues. Trimming removed 2 bases from V and 7 bases from J, with 6 bases in between.

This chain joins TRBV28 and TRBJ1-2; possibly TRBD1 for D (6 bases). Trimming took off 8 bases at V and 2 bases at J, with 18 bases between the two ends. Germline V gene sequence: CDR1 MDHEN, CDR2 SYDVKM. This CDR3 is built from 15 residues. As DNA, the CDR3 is TGTGCCAGCTCTGCCGGGGGGGCGCGGAACTATGGCTACACCTTC. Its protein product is CASSAGGARNYGYTF.